This T cell receptor (beta chain) stems from a study of patients and donors after allogeneic stem cell transplantation. Via MiXCR, TCRdb re-called the RT-PCR reads, giving one row per CDR3 protein. Of 200,000 to 250,000 distinct CDR3 sequences listed, 38% were seen once; the top ten hold around 10%. This clonotype was detected a few times. CDR1 is LGHNA and CDR2 is YNFKEQ in the germline V gene. V was trimmed by 0 bases and J by 5 bases, leaving 17 bases between them. The CDR3 is made up of 18 amino acids. Specimen: blood, either unsorted or a sorted T cell fraction (not recorded which). The chain has TRBV4-2 and TRBJ1-6; D may be TRBD1 (5 bases). The clonotype was recovered from a human donor who was either an allogeneic HSCT recipient or a stem cell or donor lymphocyte infusion donor (not recorded which). It is not recorded whose cells these are; they may come from a transplant donor. CDR3: CASSQEVGTSDNNSPLHF. The CDR3 coding sequence is TGTGCCAGCAGCCAAGAGGTCGGGACCTCGGACAATAATTCACCCCTCCACTTT.